This entry features one TCR beta chain sequence. In this sample, this clonotype turned up many times. It lacks a known antigen. Base qualities are not recorded, but no much larger clone differs from it by a single base. The meaning of the sample's time point label: patch test 1, 2 weeks after DPC sensitization. Interpreted using the paper, the treatment or condition label stands for: therapeutic diphenylcyclopropenone sensitization with weekly scalp DPC. At every patch-test visit, the blood draw took place before the patch test was put on. Eligible patients were aged 18 to 70, diagnosed with alopecia, deemed suitable for DPC therapy, and excluded if pregnant. Total RNA was extracted from unfractionated whole blood that had been collected in Tempus Blood RNA tubes. These data originate in a study of human T cells and chemical hapten exposure (dated by TCRdb to 2020 to 2023). Study-level background: For sensitization, 2% DPC in acetone was applied to a 2 cm by 2 cm area of upper inner arm skin. Weekly therapeutic DPC doses were additionally applied to the scalp of patients throughout the approximately 24-week study period. Blood was sampled from patients pre-sensitization (week 0) and at 2, 6 and about 24 weeks after DPC sensitization. The mostly female patient cohort included alopecia areata with under or over 50% scalp involvement, alopecia totalis and alopecia universalis. Libraries were pooled for sequencing, and per-sample TCR yields varied mainly because of small differences in library volumes within the pool. Patch testing was performed on the upper back with Finn chambers containing 0.01% DPC, and the patch tests were scored after 6 days according to International Contact Dermatitis Research Group standards. About 29 alopecia patients gave blood for TCR sequencing at one to four time points (pre-sensitization, 2, 6 and 24 weeks). Peripheral blood TCR repertoire changes were tracked in vivo in alopecia patients during primary and secondary sensitization to the hapten diphenylcyclopropenone (DPC).

Library method: RACE. TCRdb shows the sequencer as NextSeq 500. Library preparation attached unique molecular identifiers to individual cDNA molecules for quantitative, reproducible TCR counting. Both TCR alpha and TCR beta chains were sequenced from each blood RNA sample. For the original study's pipeline: Samples had a median of 95,638 TCRs, with a range from about 23,224 to 750,000. V, J and CDR3 annotation of the TCR reads was carried out using the Decombinator software suite. Every sample was subsampled to the same number of TCRs (28,000) for the PS versus PT1 abundance plots. Expanded TCRs were defined as absent before sensitization and observed at least eight times at the 2-week time point. TCRdb reprocessing: public reads trimmed at Q25 with fastp, clones called with MiXCR, in-frame beta chains kept. Every CDR3 protein is listed once, alongside the most common genes and DNA of its rows. What appears here as the V and J calls and clone size reflects TCRdb's work, not the paper's. The sample table shows about 120,000 distinct CDR3 sequences, and 9% to 13% are seen once. Approximately 1.4% of the sample rests with the top ten.

Study-level results and caveats: A positive correlation was found between the number of PT1 expanded TCRs and patch test score, with significance reached at thresholds 8, 16 and 32 but not 4. Because every patient had alopecia, a presumed autoimmune disease, the patients' immune response might differ from that of healthy individuals. Significantly more large CDR3 similarity clusters were formed by expanded TCRs than by pre-sensitization or healthy control sets, consistent with antigen-driven responses. DPC sensitization did not change how many TCRs were above 1 in 1000 frequency, and no evidence was found of alterations in global repertoire structure. Repeated subsampling changed both the strength of the expansion versus patch-test correlation and the threshold at which the correlation became significant.

The receptor was isolated from a woman aged 45-65 years with alopecia areata. Some clones in this sample may be carry-over from other donors' samples. The sequenced sample was whole blood, obtained in connection with sensitization to the hapten diphenylcyclopropenone (DPC).

The CDR3 reads as follows: CASSLPSGTGELFF. The nucleotide sequence reads TGTGCCAGCAGCTTACCTAGCGGCACCGGGGAGCTGTTTTTT. This receptor chain uses TRBV7-8 and TRBJ2-2; 7 bases in between match TRBD2. The CDR3 spans 14 residues, from the cysteine through the phenylalanine. Only the CDR3 region is kept as DNA, spanning 42 bases read in frame from base 1. Trimming takes 2 bases off V and 4 bases off J; junction bases not matched to a gene: 1. The germline V gene specifies SGHVS as CDR1 and FQNEAQ as CDR2. Here the CDR3 is joined to the reference TRBV7-8 and TRBJ2-2 genes, and the full variable domain is: GAGVSQSPRYKVAKRGQDVALRCDPISGHVSLFWYQQALGQGPEFLTYFQNEAQLDKSGLPSDRFFAERPEGSVSTLKIQRTQQEDSAVYLCASSLPSGTGELFFGEGSRLTVL.